One and the same sample provided the 25 T cell receptor beta chains below, sequenced in a study of T cells after yellow fever vaccination. TCRdb redid the calling of the 5' RACE reads with MiXCR, one entry per CDR3 protein. Here the sample spans 300,000 to 350,000 distinct CDR3 sequences, around 4.1% being singletons. The sample was PBMCs, taken 5 days after the yellow fever booster vaccination. These receptors all stem from a man between 18 and 29 years old who received the YFV17D yellow fever vaccine.

This clonotype was seen more than once but under ten times. The gene calls are TRBV10-1 and TRBJ2-7, with 9 bases fitting TRBD1. This CDR3 is built from 15 residues. Trimming at V came to 2 bases and at J to 5 bases, leaving 7 bases not matched to a gene. CDR1 is WNHNN and CDR2 is SYGVQD in the germline V gene (reference sequence). The CDR3 DNA is TGCGCCAGCAGTGAGATCGGGACAGGGTCGGACGAGCAGTACTTC. Its translation is CASSEIGTGSDEQYF.

This clonotype was counted a few times. J is TRBJ2-5 and V is TRBV5-1; 9 nucleotides agree with TRBD1. The CDR3 has 16 residues. CDR1 and CDR2 from the germline V gene are SGHRS and YFSETQ. V gave up 4 bases and J gave up 5 bases; unmatched junction bases: 12. CDR3 DNA: TGCGCCAGCAGCCTGAGGCCCACAGGGGGCTTGGAGACCCAGTACTTC. Protein: CASSLRPTGGLETQYF.

V usage is TRBV7-9 and J usage is TRBJ2-2, with TRBD2 matching 8 bases. With 5 bases clipped from V and 6 bases from J, the junction kept 5 bases outside the gene matches. CDR1 is SEHNR, CDR2 FQNEAQ, per germline (reference sequence). The CDR3 runs to 14 residues. Here the CDR3 DNA reads TGTGCCAGCAGCCCGCGGACTAGCCCCGGGGAGCTGTTTTTT. This codes for CASSPRTSPGELFF.

This clonotype was recorded at least ten times. The rearrangement joins TRBV9 to TRBJ2-3; D gene uncertain. V was shortened by 3 bases and J by 0 bases, with 11 bases between the two germline ends. Germline CDR1 reads SGDLS; CDR2 reads YYNGEE. This CDR3 comprises 15 residues. CDR3 sequence: CASSEEGFSTDTQYF. CDR3 DNA sequence: TGTGCCAGCAGCGAGGAAGGGTTTAGCACAGATACGCAGTATTTT.

This clonotype showed up just a few times. The chain combines TRBV5-1 with TRBJ2-5, with D perhaps matching TRBD2 (5 bases). The CDR3 runs 14 residues. Germline V gives CDR1 SGHRS, CDR2 YFSETQ. V was trimmed by 3 bases and J by 5 bases, leaving 14 bases between them. CDR3 in amino acids: CASSSGENGETQYF. The CDR3 region has the DNA TGCGCCAGCAGCTCCGGGGAAAACGGGGAGACCCAGTACTTC.

This clonotype was observed a few times. The chain is built from TRBV20-1 and TRBJ1-1, with D maybe TRBD1 (5 bases). Germline loops: CDR1 DFQATT, CDR2 SNEGSKA (reference sequence). The CDR3 length is 13 residues. Trimming took off 2 bases at V and 8 bases at J, with 15 bases between the two ends. DNA for the CDR3: TGCAGTGCTAGATCTCCTAGGGACTGGGAAGCTTTCTTT. Amino acids: CSARSPRDWEAFF.

In its sample, this clonotype was seen a few times. The chain combines TRBV6-5 with TRBJ2-1; possible D gene TRBD1, 5 bases. Germline values: CDR1 MNHEY, CDR2 SVGAGI. Trimming took 5 bases from V and 9 from J, leaving 17 bases between them. The CDR3 loop spans 14 amino acids. CDR3 in amino acids: CASSAYPRVAEQFF. Here the CDR3 DNA reads TGTGCCAGCAGTGCTTACCCCAGGGTTGCTGAGCAGTTCTTC.

This clonotype was seen many times. This chain links TRBV12-3 or TRBV12-4 with TRBJ2-1; 10 bases match TRBD2. The J segment lost 5 bases and the V segment lost 6 bases, leaving 1 base of the junction unmatched. The CDR3 sequence is 13 residues long. CDR3 in DNA: TGTGCCAGCAGCCTAGCGGGGGACAATGAGCAGTTCTTC. This translates into CASSLAGDNEQFF.

This clonotype appeared many times. The rearrangement joins TRBV11-1 to TRBJ2-3; D unclear. The CDR3 loop spans 16 amino acids. Germline V lookup: CDR1 SGHAT, CDR2 FQDESV (reference sequence). V was trimmed by 1 base and J by 3 bases, leaving 14 bases between them. DNA of the CDR3: TGTGCCAGCAGCTTAGTGGTAGTCGGGTCGACAGATACGCAGTATTTT. It codes for CASSLVVVGSTDTQYF.

This clonotype was counted between two and nine times. The chain joins TRBV29-1 to TRBJ1-6; 9 bases match TRBD1. The CDR3 is made up of 15 amino acids. V lost 5 bases and J lost 9; bases outside the gene matches: 11. The germline CDR1 and CDR2 sequences are SQVTM and ANQGSEA. The CDR3 nucleotides read TGCAGCGTTCTGATCTCGGGACAGGGTGGTTCACCCCTCCACTTT. Amino acids: CSVLISGQGGSPLHF.

In its sample, this clonotype was seen many times. This rearrangement joins TRBV4-3 to TRBJ1-2, with 11 positions matching TRBD1. This CDR3 comprises 16 residues. J gave up 4 bases and V 1 base, and 5 bases lay outside the gene matches. Germline V gene sequence: CDR1 LGHNA, CDR2 YSLEER. DNA of the CDR3: TGCGCCAGCAGCCAAGTTGGGGACAGGGGGTTCTATGGCTACACCTTC. This encodes CASSQVGDRGFYGYTF.

This clonotype was observed many times. This chain connects TRBV4-3 to TRBJ2-1; no clear D. V was shortened by 0 bases and J by 0 bases, with 3 bases between the two germline ends. The CDR3 contains 14 residues. The V gene's germline CDR1 is LGHNA and CDR2 YSLEER. The CDR3 nucleotides are TGCGCCAGCAGCCAAGATCTCTCCTACAATGAGCAGTTCTTC. Translated, it gives CASSQDLSYNEQFF.

This clonotype was detected a few times. The chain joins TRBV4-3 to TRBJ1-1; D not resolved. This CDR3 comprises 14 residues. The ends were cut back, 0 bases at V and 8 bases at J, with 13 bases in the middle. Germline assignment: CDR1 LGHNA and CDR2 YSLEER. The CDR3 spells CASSQDRGPAEAFF. The CDR3 region has the DNA TGCGCCAGCAGCCAAGATCGTGGCCCCGCAGAAGCTTTCTTT.

This clonotype has just a few counts. V usage is TRBV6-5 and J usage is TRBJ2-5; TRBD2 is a possible D gene (5 bases). The CDR3 totals 13 residues. From germline, CDR1 is MNHEY and CDR2 SVGAGI. The V gene lost 6 bases and the J gene lost 3 bases, with 11 bases spanning the gap. CDR3 DNA sequence: TGTGCCAGCAGGACCGGGAAGAAAGAGACCCAGTACTTC. It encodes CASRTGKKETQYF.

This clonotype was picked up many times. The chain joins TRBV3-1 to TRBJ2-1; 9 positions match TRBD2. This CDR3 has 17 residues. V lost 2 bases and J lost 5; bases outside the gene matches: 10. The germline V gene encodes CDR1 LGHDT and CDR2 YNNKEL (reference sequence). The DNA of the CDR3 is TGTGCCAGCAGCCAACCCTTCTGGGCGGGGGGGCACAATGAGCAGTTCTTC. It encodes CASSQPFWAGGHNEQFF.

The table lists this clonotype with many counts. The chain has TRBV27 and TRBJ2-3; no reliable D call. CDR1 and CDR2 from the germline V gene are MNHEY and SMNVEV (reference sequence). Trimming removed 5 bases from V and 8 bases from J, with 11 bases in between. The CDR3 is 12 amino acids. The CDR3 loop is CASSQIFGTQYF. As DNA, the CDR3 is TGTGCCAGCAGTCAGATTTTCGGTACGCAGTATTTT.

This clonotype has just a few counts. This chain connects TRBV7-8 to TRBJ2-1, with a tentative D call TRBD1 (6 bases). From germline, CDR1 is SGHVS and CDR2 FQNEAQ. The CDR3 runs to 16 residues. V was clipped by 5 bases and J by 8 bases, with 22 bases between them. The CDR3 DNA follows: TGTGCCAGCAGCCCAAAGGGGCAGGGGCTTATGTATGAGCAGTTCTTC. Translated: CASSPKGQGLMYEQFF. Drawing the rest from reference TRBV7-8 and TRBJ2-1, the complete variable domain is GAGVSQSPRYKVAKRGQDVALRCDPISGHVSLFWYQQALGQGPEFLTYFQNEAQLDKSGLPSDRFFAERPEGSVSTLKIQRTQQEDSAVYLCASSPKGQGLMYEQFFGPGTRLTVL.

Ten or more counts support this clonotype. The V call is TRBV7-3, the J call TRBJ2-2; TRBD1 aligns across 7 bases. The ends lost 6 bases at V and 5 bases at J; junction bases unmatched: 6. The CDR3 totals 14 residues. Germline V gives CDR1 SGHTA, CDR2 FQGTGA. The CDR3 region has the DNA TGTGCCAGCAGACCAGACAGGGCTACCGGGGAGCTGTTTTTT. The encoded protein is CASRPDRATGELFF.

This clonotype has ten or more counts. The CDR3 is CASGSGNEQYF. CDR3 sequence (DNA): TGTGCCAGCGGTTCTGGGAACGAGCAGTACTTC. V and J are TRBV27 and TRBJ2-7, with unresolved D. The germline CDR1 and CDR2 sequences are MNHEY and SMNVEV (reference sequence). The CDR3 loop spans 11 amino acids. The V end lost 8 bases, the J end lost 5 bases, and 10 bases lay between the germline ends.

In this sample, this clonotype turned up a few times. The rearrangement links TRBV5-1 to TRBJ2-5; D call uncertain. CDR3 size: 14 residues. The V end was cut by 4 bases, the J end by 1 base, with 11 bases between. Germline CDR1 SGHRS, CDR2 YFSETQ. As DNA, the CDR3 is TGCGCCAGCAGCGCCCGAGGCAGCCAAGAGACCCAGTACTTC. Protein sequence: CASSARGSQETQYF.

The chain employs TRBV12-3 or TRBV12-4 and TRBJ1-6; D unclear. CDR3 size: 12 residues. The V end lost 2 bases, the J end lost 8 bases, and 4 bases lay between the germline ends. The chain's CDR3 is CASSLKDSPLHF. The DNA for the CDR3 is TGTGCCAGCAGTTTAAAGGATTCACCCCTCCACTTT.

The chain combines TRBV10-3 with TRBJ2-1; the D gene is possibly TRBD1 (5 bases). Deletions cut 8 bases from V and 6 bases from J, with 23 bases between. The germline CDR1 and CDR2 sequences are ENHRY and SYGVKD. The CDR3 is 16 amino acids. The CDR3 sequence is CAIASGFGNSFNEQFF. In DNA form, the CDR3 reads TGTGCCATCGCGTCAGGGTTTGGGAACTCTTTCAATGAGCAGTTCTTC.

This clonotype has just a few counts. This rearrangement joins TRBV4-1 to TRBJ1-2; 7 bases map to TRBD1. In germline, CDR1 is MGHRA, CDR2 YSYEKL. CDR3 size: 15 residues. The ends lost 2 bases at V and 2 bases at J; junction bases unmatched: 5. As DNA, the CDR3 is TGCGCCAGCAGCCAAATACAGGGGCCCAACTATGGCTACACCTTC. Protein: CASSQIQGPNYGYTF.

This clonotype was recorded a few times. The CDR3 here is CASSQGSSNYGYTF. CDR3 coding DNA: TGTGCCAGCAGCCAAGGAAGCAGTAACTATGGCTACACCTTC. The chain joins TRBV3-1 to TRBJ1-2; D ambiguous. Trimming removed 1 base at V and 1 base at J, with 7 bases between. Germline CDR1 and CDR2: LGHDT and YNNKEL (reference sequence). There are 14 residues in the CDR3.

A few counts support this clonotype. The chain joins TRBV5-1 to TRBJ1-2; D possibly corresponds to TRBD1 (6 bases). The V end was cut by 0 bases, the J end by 4 bases, with 16 bases between. In germline, CDR1 is SGHRS, CDR2 YFSETQ. CDR3 length: 16 amino acids. CDR3: CASSLGTGHSSYGYTF. For the CDR3, the DNA is TGCGCCAGCAGCTTGGGAACGGGACATTCGAGCTATGGCTACACCTTC.